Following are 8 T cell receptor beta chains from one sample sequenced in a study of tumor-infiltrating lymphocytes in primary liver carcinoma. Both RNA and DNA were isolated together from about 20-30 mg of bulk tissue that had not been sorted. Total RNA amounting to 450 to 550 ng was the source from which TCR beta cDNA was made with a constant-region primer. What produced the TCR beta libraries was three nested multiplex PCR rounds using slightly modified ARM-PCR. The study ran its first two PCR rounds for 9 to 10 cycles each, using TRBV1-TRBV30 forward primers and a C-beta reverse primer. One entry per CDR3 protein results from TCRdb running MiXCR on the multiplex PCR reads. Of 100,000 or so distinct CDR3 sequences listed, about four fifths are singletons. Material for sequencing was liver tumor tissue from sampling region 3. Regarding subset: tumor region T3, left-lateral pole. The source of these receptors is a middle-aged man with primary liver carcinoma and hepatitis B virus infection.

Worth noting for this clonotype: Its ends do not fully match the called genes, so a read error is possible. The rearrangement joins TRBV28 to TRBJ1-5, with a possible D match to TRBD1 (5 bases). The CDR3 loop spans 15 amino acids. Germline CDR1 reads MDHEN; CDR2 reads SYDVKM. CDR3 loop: CASSSLIGDNQLQHF. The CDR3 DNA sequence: TGTGCCAGCAGTTCTCTGATAGGGGATAATCAGCTCCAGCATTTT.

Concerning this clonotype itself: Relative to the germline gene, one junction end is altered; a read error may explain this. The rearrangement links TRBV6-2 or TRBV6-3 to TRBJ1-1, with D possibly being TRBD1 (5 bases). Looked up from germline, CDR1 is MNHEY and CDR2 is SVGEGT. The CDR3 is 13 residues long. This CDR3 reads CASRRDYPTETFF. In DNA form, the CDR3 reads TGTGCCAGCAGAAGGGACTACCCCACTGAAACTTTCTTT.

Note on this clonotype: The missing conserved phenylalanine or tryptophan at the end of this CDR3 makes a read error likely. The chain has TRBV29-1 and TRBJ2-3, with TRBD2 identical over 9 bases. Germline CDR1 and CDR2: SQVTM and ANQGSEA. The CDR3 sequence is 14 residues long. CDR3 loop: CSAEGSGSADTQYL. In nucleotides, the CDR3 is TGCAGCGCTGAGGGTAGCGGGAGTGCAGATACTCAGTATTTA.

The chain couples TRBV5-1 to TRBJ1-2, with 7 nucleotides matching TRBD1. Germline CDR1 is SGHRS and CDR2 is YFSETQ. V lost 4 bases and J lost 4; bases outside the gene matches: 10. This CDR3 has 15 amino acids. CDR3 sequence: CASSPMTGRGYGYTF. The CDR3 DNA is TGCGCCAGCAGCCCTATGACAGGGAGGGGCTATGGCTACACCTTC.

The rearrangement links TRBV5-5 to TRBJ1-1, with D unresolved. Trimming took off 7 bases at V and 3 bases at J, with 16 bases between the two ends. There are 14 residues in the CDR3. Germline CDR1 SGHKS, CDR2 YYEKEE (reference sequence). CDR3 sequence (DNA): TGTGCCAGCCATGAGGGTGAGCGGTACACTGAAGCTTTCTTT. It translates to CASHEGERYTEAFF. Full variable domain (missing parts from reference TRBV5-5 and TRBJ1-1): DAGVTQSPTHLIKTRGQQVTLRCSPISGHKSVSWYQQVLGQGPQFIFQYYEKEERGRGNFPDRFSARQFPNYSSELNVNALLLGDSALYLCASHEGERYTEAFFGQGTRLTVV.

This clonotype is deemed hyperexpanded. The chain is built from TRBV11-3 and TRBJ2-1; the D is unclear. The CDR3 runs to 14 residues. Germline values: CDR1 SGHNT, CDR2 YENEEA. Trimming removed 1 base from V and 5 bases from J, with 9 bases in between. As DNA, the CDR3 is TGTGCCAGCAGCTTAGGCGTCTCGAACAATGAGCAGTTCTTC. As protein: CASSLGVSNNEQFF.

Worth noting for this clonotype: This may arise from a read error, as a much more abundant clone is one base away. The CDR3 DNA sequence: TGCACCAGCAGCTTGCAAGGGAACACCGGGGAGCTGTTTTTT. This gives the protein CTSSLQGNTGELFF. V usage is TRBV5-1 and J usage is TRBJ2-2; D is uncertain. CDR1 is SGHRS, CDR2 YFSETQ, per germline. CDR3 size: 14 residues.

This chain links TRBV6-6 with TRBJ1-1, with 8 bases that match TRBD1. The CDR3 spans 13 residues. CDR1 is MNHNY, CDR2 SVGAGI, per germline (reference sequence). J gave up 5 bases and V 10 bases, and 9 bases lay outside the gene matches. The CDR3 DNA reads TGTGCCAATGGCACAGGGGGGACTACTGAAGCTTTCTTT. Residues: CANGTGGTTEAFF.